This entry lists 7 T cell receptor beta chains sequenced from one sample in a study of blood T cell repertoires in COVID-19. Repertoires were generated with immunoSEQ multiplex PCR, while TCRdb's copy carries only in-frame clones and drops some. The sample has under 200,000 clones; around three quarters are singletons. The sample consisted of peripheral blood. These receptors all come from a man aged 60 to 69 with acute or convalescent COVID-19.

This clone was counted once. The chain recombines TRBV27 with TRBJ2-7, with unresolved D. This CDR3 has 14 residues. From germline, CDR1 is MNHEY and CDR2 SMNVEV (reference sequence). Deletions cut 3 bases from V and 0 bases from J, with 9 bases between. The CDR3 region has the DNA TGTGCCAGCAGTTTTCTGGCTTCCTCCTACGAGCAGTACTTC. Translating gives CASSFLASSYEQYF.

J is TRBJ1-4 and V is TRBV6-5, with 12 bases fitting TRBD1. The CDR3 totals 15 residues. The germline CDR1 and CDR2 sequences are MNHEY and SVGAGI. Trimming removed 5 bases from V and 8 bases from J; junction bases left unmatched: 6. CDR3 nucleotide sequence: TGTGCCAGCAGTAGGGGACAGGGGGCCGAGGAAAAACTGTTTTTT. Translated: CASSRGQGAEEKLFF.

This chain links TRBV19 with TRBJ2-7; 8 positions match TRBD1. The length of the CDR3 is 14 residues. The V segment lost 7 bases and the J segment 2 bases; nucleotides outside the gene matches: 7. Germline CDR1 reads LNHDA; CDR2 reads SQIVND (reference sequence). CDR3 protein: CASKDRGYPYEQYF. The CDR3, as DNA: TGTGCCAGTAAAGACAGGGGCTACCCCTACGAGCAGTACTTC. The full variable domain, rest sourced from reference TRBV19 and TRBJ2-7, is DGGITQSPKYLFRKEGQNVTLSCEQNLNHDAMYWYRQDPGQGLRLIYYSQIVNDFQKGDIAEGYSVSREKKESFPLTVTSAQKNPTAFYLCASKDRGYPYEQYFGPGTRLTVT.

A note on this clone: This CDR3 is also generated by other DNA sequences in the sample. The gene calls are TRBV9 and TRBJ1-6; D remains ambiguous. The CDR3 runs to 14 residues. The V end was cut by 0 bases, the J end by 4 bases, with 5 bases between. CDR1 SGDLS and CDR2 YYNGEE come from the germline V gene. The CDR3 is CASSVDSYNSPLHF. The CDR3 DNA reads TGTGCCAGCAGCGTAGACAGTTATAATTCACCCCTCCACTTT.

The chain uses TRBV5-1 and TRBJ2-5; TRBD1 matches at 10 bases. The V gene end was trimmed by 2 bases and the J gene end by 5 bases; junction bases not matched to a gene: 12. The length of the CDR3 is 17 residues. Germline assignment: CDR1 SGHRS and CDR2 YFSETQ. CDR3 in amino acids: CASSLTGTGAVGETQYF. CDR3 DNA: TGCGCCAGCAGCTTAACCGGGACAGGGGCCGTCGGGGAGACCCAGTACTTC.

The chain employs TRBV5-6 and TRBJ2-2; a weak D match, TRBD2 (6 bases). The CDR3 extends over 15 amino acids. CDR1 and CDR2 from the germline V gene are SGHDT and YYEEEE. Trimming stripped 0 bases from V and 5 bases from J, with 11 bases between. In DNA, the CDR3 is TGTGCCAGCAGCTTGGCTCTAGCGTTGACCGGGGAGCTGTTTTTT. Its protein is CASSLALALTGELFF.

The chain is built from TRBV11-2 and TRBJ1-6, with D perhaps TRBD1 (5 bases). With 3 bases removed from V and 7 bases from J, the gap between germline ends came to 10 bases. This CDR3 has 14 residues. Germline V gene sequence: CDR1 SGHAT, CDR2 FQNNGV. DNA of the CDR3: TGTGCCAGCAGCTTCGGGGGGAACAATTCACCCCTCCACTTT. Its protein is CASSFGGNNSPLHF.